The T cell receptor beta chain under discussion was sequenced for a study of T cell changes during pregnancy in multiple sclerosis. Sequenced by immunoSEQ multiplex PCR; TCRdb stores in-frame clones only, minus some. The table records tens of thousands of clones, around 92% of them present only once. The sample was peripheral blood, taken in the third trimester of pregnancy. This clonotype was obtained from a female donor in good health, enrolled as a control in a pregnancy study.

CDR3 residues: CASSHRSNRQGPLYGYTF. The CDR3 nucleotides read TGTGCCAGCAGCCACCGATCCAACCGACAGGGACCTCTGTATGGCTACACCTTC. The chain couples TRBV28 to TRBJ1-2; TRBD1 aligns across 7 bases. This CDR3 contains 18 residues. CDR1 is MDHEN, CDR2 SYDVKM, per germline. After removal of 6 bases from V and 5 bases from J, the junction contained 21 bases not matched to a gene.